This TCR beta chain appears in the sequencing data of a study of blood T cell repertoires in COVID-19. Study-level background: Some COVID-19 samples were acute and others convalescent; all came from the United States, Italy and Spain. T cells, B-cell-depleted T cells, or PBMCs supplied cDNA or gDNA.

Authors' processing steps: Amplification with reference gene primers provided the estimates of nucleated cell counts. The data were produced by immunoSEQ multiplex PCR, yet TCRdb's version contains in-frame clones alone and is incomplete. V and J calls and clone size are those listed in that table; D and trimming were worked out from the DNA. The top ten clones hold under 0.3% of a sample with about 670,000 clones, more than 80% of them seen once. Per germline, CDR1 SGHVS and CDR2 FQNEAQ. The CDR3 runs to 15 residues. The V segment lost 2 bases and the J segment 3 bases; nucleotides outside the gene matches: 4.

Sequences were obtained from peripheral blood. The receptor was derived from a woman under 30 with acute or convalescent COVID-19. This chain links TRBV7-8 with TRBJ1-1, with 9 bases lining up with TRBD1. The CDR3 DNA reads as TGTGCCAGCAGCTTATTACAGGGGGCGTACACTGAAGCTTTCTTT. This translates into CASSLLQGAYTEAFF.